The 18 T cell receptor beta chains below come from one sample, sequenced in a study of Ad26.COV2.S vaccination and SARS-CoV-2 variants. Generated by immunoSEQ multiplex PCR, the TCRdb table keeps only in-frame clones and is missing some. This sample carries over 90,000 clones, roughly 80% of them seen once, and the ten largest clones take 17%. The sequences come from peripheral blood, collected after recovery from COVID-19. These receptors came from a human donor who had recovered from COVID-19.

A word on this clone: Other DNA sequences of this sample code for an identical CDR3. This chain uses TRBV6-6 with TRBJ1-2; 9 bases line up with TRBD1. The CDR3 is made up of 14 amino acids. From germline, CDR1 is MNHNY and CDR2 SVGAGI (reference sequence). V shed 5 bases and J 8 bases; nucleotides not matched to a gene: 9. For the CDR3, the DNA is TGTGCCAGCAGTCGATCCGGGGACAGGGAAGGCTACACCTTC. It is translated as CASSRSGDREGYTF.

The V and J genes are TRBV11-2 and TRBJ1-1; 9 bases map to TRBD1. This CDR3 contains 17 residues. Germline V gives CDR1 SGHAT, CDR2 FQNNGV. The J segment lost 2 bases and the V segment lost 4 bases, leaving 11 bases of the junction unmatched. CDR3 in amino acids: CASSSSRWDRANTEAFF. CDR3 coding DNA: TGTGCCAGCAGCTCAAGTCGTTGGGACAGGGCCAACACTGAAGCTTTCTTT.

Only a few counts were recorded for this clone. The chain has TRBV6-5 and TRBJ2-3; TRBD1 or TRBD2 may be the D gene (7 bases each). The CDR3 is made up of 13 amino acids. The V and J ends lost 8 bases and 5 bases respectively, with 14 bases between them. In germline, CDR1 is MNHEY, CDR2 SVGAGI. CDR3 loop: CASGDSGVDTQYF. CDR3 sequence (DNA): TGTGCCAGCGGGGACAGCGGGGTAGATACGCAGTATTTT.

Only one count was recorded for this clone. The chain combines TRBV6-5 with TRBJ1-2; D might be TRBD1 (6 bases). From germline, CDR1 is MNHEY and CDR2 SVGAGI. V lost 8 bases, J lost 4 bases, and 20 bases lay in between. This CDR3 is built from 15 residues. For the CDR3, the DNA is TGTGCCAGCGGATCGGGACACCAAACTCCCTATGGCTACACCTTC. It is translated as CASGSGHQTPYGYTF.

This clone was counted a few times. V and J are TRBV28 and TRBJ1-1; D is unclear. The CDR3 is 13 amino acids. Between the trimmed V and J ends, which lost 6 bases and 6 bases, there was a span of 14 bases. Per the germline V gene, CDR1 is MDHEN and CDR2 is SYDVKM. CDR3 amino acids: CASSAVGRAEAFF. In DNA, the CDR3 is TGTGCCAGCAGCGCAGTGGGTAGGGCTGAAGCTTTCTTT. Full variable domain (remainder filled in from reference TRBV28 and TRBJ1-1): DVKVTQSSRYLVKRTGEKVFLECVQDMDHENMFWYRQDPGLGLRLIYFSYDVKMKEKGDIPEGYSVSREKKERFSLILESASTNQTSMYLCASSAVGRAEAFFGQGTRLTVV.

J is TRBJ2-7 and V is TRBV7-2; no reliable D call. Per germline, CDR1 SGHTA and CDR2 FQGNSA. The CDR3 contains 12 residues. V lost 1 base and J 3 bases, leaving 4 bases between the germline ends. CDR3 sequence (DNA): TGTGCCAGCAGCTTAGATAACTACGAGCAGTACTTC. It specifies CASSLDNYEQYF.

This chain links TRBV10-2 with TRBJ2-5; TRBD1 or TRBD2 may be the D gene (6 bases each). The CDR3 covers 13 residues. V lost 11 bases and J 1 base, leaving 14 bases between the germline ends. Germline CDR1 reads WSHSY; CDR2 reads SAAADI. Written as DNA, the CDR3 is TGCGCCTCTGCGGGACATTCCCAAGAGACCCAGTACTTC. This codes for CASAGHSQETQYF.

The rearrangement joins TRBV19 to TRBJ2-7; D perhaps matches TRBD2 (5 bases). Germline CDR1 LNHDA, CDR2 SQIVND (reference sequence). CDR3 size: 15 residues. Trimming left V 5 bases short and J 5 bases short, with 19 bases between. The CDR3 sequence: CASSLGISEGHEQYF. The DNA of the CDR3 is TGTGCCAGTAGTCTCGGGATTTCTGAGGGCCACGAGCAGTACTTC.

The chain joins TRBV9 to TRBJ2-5; tentatively, D is TRBD1 (5 bases). The CDR3 extends over 14 amino acids. The V gene lost 0 bases and the J gene lost 3 bases, with 9 bases spanning the gap. Germline V gene lookup returns CDR1 SGDLS and CDR2 YYNGEE. The chain's CDR3 is CASSVDQGKETQYF. DNA of the CDR3: TGTGCCAGCAGCGTAGACCAGGGAAAAGAGACCCAGTACTTC.

A note on this clone: Other DNA sequences within the sample encode an identical CDR3. This chain joins TRBV28 and TRBJ1-2; D is perhaps TRBD1 (5 bases). The CDR3 is made up of 13 amino acids. Between the trimmed V and J ends, which lost 3 bases and 4 bases, there was a span of 9 bases. CDR1 and CDR2 (germline): MDHEN, SYDVKM. In DNA form, the CDR3 reads TGTGCCAGCAGTTTGAGGGGTACCTATGGCTACACCTTC. Protein sequence: CASSLRGTYGYTF.

The chain has TRBV4-1 and TRBJ1-6; D is perhaps TRBD1 (5 bases). V was shortened by 0 bases and J by 5 bases, with 11 bases between the two germline ends. CDR3 length equals 16 residues. The germline V gene has CDR1 MGHRA and CDR2 YSYEKL. Here the CDR3 reads CASSQENEGNNSPLHF. In DNA, the CDR3 is TGCGCCAGCAGCCAAGAAAATGAGGGGAATAATTCACCCCTCCACTTT.

The chain is built from TRBV11-2 and TRBJ1-5; D is uncertain. CDR1 and CDR2 (germline): SGHAT, FQNNGV. V lost 2 bases to trimming and J lost 9 bases, with 17 bases between them. CDR3 length equals 15 residues. CDR3 sequence reads: CASSLTPQPLSPQHF. CDR3 DNA sequence: TGTGCCAGCAGCTTAACGCCCCAACCTTTGTCGCCCCAGCATTTT.

The chain combines TRBV7-2 with TRBJ1-2; D gene ambiguous. Trimming stripped 0 bases from V and 6 bases from J, with 11 bases between. Germline CDR1 reads SGHTA; CDR2 reads FQGNSA. The CDR3 has 14 amino acids. The CDR3 sequence: CASSLAYSGDGYTF. CDR3 coding DNA: TGTGCCAGCAGCTTAGCATACTCCGGGGATGGCTACACCTTC.

This clone appeared a single time. The rearrangement uses TRBV6-6 and TRBJ2-5; TRBD2 aligns across 10 bases. J was trimmed by 5 bases and V by 4 bases; bases with no gene match: 4. Germline V CDR1 and CDR2: MNHNY, SVGAGI (reference sequence). The CDR3 runs to 14 residues. The CDR3 nucleotides are TGTGCCAGCAGTTCAGCGGGGGGGCGGGAGACCCAGTACTTC. Translating gives CASSSAGGRETQYF.

This clone was recorded once. The chain is built from TRBV29-1 and TRBJ2-7; D unclear. Germline V gives CDR1 SQVTM, CDR2 ANQGSEA. The CDR3 is 14 residues long. Deletions cut 4 bases from V and 1 base from J, with 14 bases between. The CDR3 is CSVGGLGSSYEQYF. The CDR3 DNA is TGCAGCGTTGGAGGTTTGGGGTCTTCCTACGAGCAGTACTTC.

J is TRBJ2-7 and V is TRBV28; D is perhaps TRBD1 or TRBD2 (6 bases each). V was clipped by 2 bases and J by 0 bases, with 17 bases between them. This CDR3 has 17 amino acids. The germline V gene has CDR1 MDHEN and CDR2 SYDVKM. CDR3 nucleotides: TGTGCCAGCAGTTTAGGGGGGCTACAGTACATCTCCTACGAGCAGTACTTC. Its protein product is CASSLGGLQYISYEQYF.

V usage is TRBV7-6 and J usage is TRBJ2-2, with 15 bases lining up with TRBD2. Germline trimming cut 5 bases from V and 3 bases from J; bases unmatched to any gene: 4. CDR1 SGHVS and CDR2 FNYEAQ come from the germline V gene. The CDR3 sequence is 17 residues long. In DNA, the CDR3 is TGTGCCAGCAGCCCGCGGACTAGCGGGGGGGACACCGGGGAGCTGTTTTTT. Its translation: CASSPRTSGGDTGELFF.

V usage is TRBV11-2 and J usage is TRBJ2-7; D may be TRBD1 (5 bases). The CDR3 is 12 amino acids. Trimming left V 5 bases short and J 5 bases short, with 10 bases between. From germline, CDR1 is SGHAT and CDR2 FQNNGV. The CDR3: CASSPGFHEQYF. The CDR3, as DNA: TGTGCCAGCAGCCCAGGGTTCCACGAGCAGTACTTC.